The 4 T cell receptor beta chains in this list originate from one sample, sequenced in a study of molecular identifiers for immune sequencing clone quantification (dated by TCRdb to 2016 to 2018). Library method: PCR. Sequencing used an Illumina HiSeq 4000. TCRdb reprocessing: public reads trimmed at Q25 with fastp, clones called with MiXCR, in-frame beta chains kept. Here each entry gathers all rows of one CDR3 protein and keeps the most common genes and DNA. The sample table lists some 59,000 distinct CDR3 sequences, roughly 24% of them with a count of one. The leading ten clones occupy 1.9% of the sample. The specimen sequenced was naive CD8+ T cells from blood, with Jurkat cell RNA spiked in. Interpreted using the paper, the cell subset or site label stands for: FACS-sorted CD8+CD4-CCR7+CD45RA+ naive T cells. These receptors were taken from a human donor in good health. Some libraries in this study had Jurkat cell RNA spiked in.

This clonotype was detected many times. The rearrangement links TRBV27 to TRBJ2-7, with 9 bases fitting TRBD1. V gave up 5 bases and J gave up 5 bases; unmatched junction bases: 4. Germline CDR1 and CDR2: MNHEY and SMNVEV (reference sequence). This CDR3 has 13 residues. CDR3 sequence: CASSPRTGDEQYF. The CDR3 coding sequence is TGTGCCAGCAGTCCACGGACAGGGGACGAGCAGTACTTC.

This clonotype was observed many times. The chain has TRBV7-3 and TRBJ2-3, with D tentatively TRBD1 (5 bases). CDR3 size: 13 residues. Trimming removed 5 bases at V and 3 bases at J, with 9 bases between. Per the germline V gene, CDR1 is SGHTA and CDR2 is FQGTGA. CDR3 protein: CASSDRGTDTQYF. In DNA, the CDR3 is TGTGCCAGCAGCGATAGGGGAACAGATACGCAGTATTTT.

This chain joins TRBV7-9 and TRBJ2-7; TRBD1 is a possible D gene (6 bases). V lost 1 base to trimming and J lost 1 base, with 14 bases between them. This CDR3 comprises 16 residues. Looked up from germline, CDR1 is SEHNR and CDR2 is FQNEAQ (reference sequence). CDR3 region: CASSLGLGAISYEQYF. The DNA of the CDR3 is TGTGCCAGCAGCTTAGGCTTGGGGGCTATTTCCTACGAGCAGTACTTC.

Concerning this clonotype itself: A much larger clone differs by one base, so this may be a read error. The chain is built from TRBV27 and TRBJ2-3; TRBD2 might be the D (6 bases). Germline CDR1 MNHEY, CDR2 SMNVEV (reference sequence). V was cut by 2 bases and J by 5 bases, with 11 bases left in between. CDR3 length: 14 amino acids. The CDR3 DNA follows: TGTGCCAGCAGTTTACGGGGGTTTGGAGATACGCAGTATTTT. It is translated as CASSLRGFGDTQYF.